These 31 T cell receptor beta chains were sequenced from one sample in a study of T cell changes during pregnancy in multiple sclerosis (dated 2019 in TCRdb). The protocol used for the library was the immunoSEQ multiplex PCR assay. TCRdb carries this immuneACCESS record with in-frame sequences only. Its versions omit some clonotypes, under half of them owing to an unresolved V gene in the studies checked, with the rest unexplained. The sample table lists about 28,000 clones, more than 75% of them with a count of one. The top ten clonotypes cover 8.3% of the sample. Material: CD8+ T cells from peripheral blood mononuclear cells, obtained after pregnancy. These receptors were collected from a female donor with multiple sclerosis, enrolled in a pregnancy study.

The gene calls are TRBV4-3 and TRBJ2-2; D not certain. The germline gives CDR1 LGHNA, CDR2 YSLEER. The CDR3 covers 15 residues. V was clipped by 4 bases and J by 4 bases, with 13 bases between them. The CDR3 region is CASSRIPSGTGELFF. CDR3 sequence (DNA): TGCGCCAGCAGCCGCATCCCTAGTGGCACCGGGGAGCTGTTTTTT.

The chain has TRBV7-8 and TRBJ2-1, with D perhaps matching TRBD2 (5 bases). There are 16 residues in the CDR3. Trimming took 1 base from V and 2 from J, leaving 12 bases between them. Germline V lookup: CDR1 SGHVS, CDR2 FQNEAQ. CDR3 loop: CASSLVARGPYNEQFF. CDR3 DNA: TGTGCCAGCAGCTTAGTGGCCCGGGGTCCCTACAATGAGCAGTTCTTC.

This rearrangement joins TRBV19 to TRBJ1-5; D is uncertain. CDR1 is LNHDA, CDR2 SQIVND, per germline (reference sequence). The CDR3 runs 16 residues. Trimming left V 3 bases short and J 5 bases short, with 17 bases between. The CDR3 nucleotides read TGTGCCAGTAGTATGTCTAGTGGGCGGGCCTATCAGCCCCAGCATTTT. This encodes CASSMSSGRAYQPQHF.

The V and J genes are TRBV30 and TRBJ1-2, with D maybe TRBD1 (5 bases). V was pared by 3 bases and J by 5 bases, with 22 bases between. CDR3 length equals 16 residues. Germline V lookup: CDR1 GTSNPN, CDR2 SVGIG (reference sequence). The DNA for the CDR3 is TGTGCCTGGAGCCTAGGGGCTGCAAAGGGGCCTTATGGCTACACCTTC. It specifies CAWSLGAAKGPYGYTF. Full variable domain (missing parts from reference TRBV30 and TRBJ1-2): SQTIHQWPATLVQPVGSPLSLECTVEGTSNPNLYWYRQAAGRGLQLLFYSVGIGQISSEVPQNLSASRPQDRQFILSSKKLLLSDSGFYLCAWSLGAAKGPYGYTFGSGTRLTVV.

This clone was counted a single time. The chain links TRBV7-8 to TRBJ1-3; D is perhaps TRBD1 (5 bases). Trimming took off 2 bases at V and 1 base at J, with 6 bases between the two ends. Looked up from germline, CDR1 is SGHVS and CDR2 is FQNEAQ. The length of the CDR3 is 14 residues. This chain's CDR3 is CASSLQGSGNTIYF. The CDR3 region has the DNA TGTGCCAGCAGCTTACAGGGATCTGGAAACACCATATATTTT. Using reference TRBV7-8 and TRBJ1-3 for the parts outside the CDR3, the full variable domain is GAGVSQSPRYKVAKRGQDVALRCDPISGHVSLFWYQQALGQGPEFLTYFQNEAQLDKSGLPSDRFFAERPEGSVSTLKIQRTQQEDSAVYLCASSLQGSGNTIYFGEGSWLTVV.

There are a few counts of this clone. V and J are TRBV10-3 and TRBJ1-3; D not certain. Between the trimmed V and J ends, which lost 6 bases and 0 bases, there was a span of 6 bases. Germline V lookup: CDR1 ENHRY, CDR2 SYGVKD. The CDR3 covers 13 residues. The CDR3 protein is CAIRADSGNTIYF. CDR3 nucleotides: TGTGCCATCAGGGCAGACTCTGGAAACACCATATATTTT.

This chain links TRBV28 with TRBJ2-1; tentatively, D is TRBD2 (5 bases). This CDR3 is 16 amino acids long. The germline V gene has CDR1 MDHEN and CDR2 SYDVKM. The V and J ends lost 3 bases and 8 bases respectively, with 20 bases between them. The CDR3: CASSFPSTRMGDEQFF. In DNA, the CDR3 is TGTGCCAGCAGTTTCCCCAGCACTAGAATGGGCGATGAGCAGTTCTTC.

The chain links TRBV27 to TRBJ2-5, with D perhaps TRBD1 (6 bases). The germline V and J ends were trimmed by 4 bases and 2 bases, with 8 bases remaining between them. This CDR3 is 13 amino acids long. Germline CDR1 MNHEY, CDR2 SMNVEV (reference sequence). DNA for the CDR3: TGTGCCAGCAGTTCAGGGGATCAAGAGACCCAGTACTTC. Protein product: CASSSGDQETQYF.

The chain has TRBV19 and TRBJ2-1, with D perhaps TRBD2 (5 bases). The germline gives CDR1 LNHDA, CDR2 SQIVND (reference sequence). The ends were cut back, 6 bases at V and 2 bases at J, with 11 bases in the middle. The CDR3 totals 14 residues. The chain's CDR3 is CASSQRRAYNEQFF. CDR3 sequence (DNA): TGTGCCAGTAGCCAGCGGCGGGCCTACAATGAGCAGTTCTTC.

The rearrangement uses TRBV9 and TRBJ2-5, with 13 positions matching TRBD2. Germline V gene data show CDR1 as SGDLS and CDR2 as YYNGEE. The CDR3 runs to 15 residues. V trimming: 0 bases; J trimming: 4 bases; junction bases outside the gene matches: 0. For the CDR3, the DNA is TGTGCCAGCAGCGTAGGACTAGCGGGGGGAGAGACCCAGTACTTC. It translates to CASSVGLAGGETQYF.

This CDR3 is CASSGNQGPYNRQPQHF. DNA of the CDR3: TGTGCCAGCAGTGGGAATCAGGGTCCCTATAATCGTCAGCCCCAGCATTTT. The chain couples TRBV6-1 to TRBJ1-5; a weak D match, TRBD1 (5 bases). Looked up from germline, CDR1 is MNHNS and CDR2 is SASEGT. V lost 4 bases and J 6 bases, leaving 22 bases between the germline ends. This CDR3 comprises 17 residues.

The rearrangement uses TRBV19 and TRBJ1-5, with unresolved D. The ends were cut back, 3 bases at V and 3 bases at J, with 12 bases in the middle. Germline V gene lookup returns CDR1 LNHDA and CDR2 SQIVND (reference sequence). This CDR3 is 15 amino acids long. The CDR3 coding sequence is TGTGCCAGTAGTATCAACGGGTTCTACAATCAGCCCCAGCATTTT. Its protein is CASSINGFYNQPQHF.

The chain links TRBV10-3 to TRBJ2-1; 9 bases map to TRBD2. After removal of 4 bases from V and 8 bases from J, the junction contained 18 bases not matched to a gene. The germline V gene encodes CDR1 ENHRY and CDR2 SYGVKD. The CDR3 is 18 amino acids. The CDR3 is CAISAGDLGLASVYEQFF. DNA of the CDR3: TGTGCCATCAGTGCGGGCGATCTTGGACTAGCGTCGGTCTATGAGCAGTTCTTC.

The gene calls are TRBV5-1 and TRBJ2-1; 10 bases agree with TRBD2. Germline assignment: CDR1 SGHRS and CDR2 YFSETQ. The CDR3 length is 14 residues. After removal of 2 bases from V and 5 bases from J, the junction contained 1 base not matched to a gene. The CDR3 DNA sequence: TGCGCCAGCAGCTTTAGCGGGGGGAACAATGAGCAGTTCTTC. Its translation: CASSFSGGNNEQFF.

The chain couples TRBV5-5 to TRBJ2-7; TRBD1 agrees at 7 bases. The length of the CDR3 is 15 residues. V lost 4 bases, J lost 1 base, and 8 bases stayed unmatched. Per germline, CDR1 SGHKS and CDR2 YYEKEE (reference sequence). The CDR3 DNA sequence: TGTGCCAGCAGCGAGGGACAGCATGGATCCTACGAGCAGTACTTC. Protein product: CASSEGQHGSYEQYF.

The sample holds one count of this clone. The chain employs TRBV4-3 and TRBJ1-1, with D perhaps matching TRBD1 (5 bases). Trimming shortened V by 1 base and J by 8 bases, and 11 bases separated the two germline ends. This CDR3 spans 13 amino acids. The germline CDR1 and CDR2 sequences are LGHNA and YSLEER. CDR3 nucleotides: TGCGCCAGCAGCCAAGTGGAACAGGAGGAAGCTTTCTTT. Translated: CASSQVEQEEAFF.

This clone appeared a few times. This chain links TRBV4-1 with TRBJ1-5; no firm D call. This CDR3 comprises 16 residues. Germline V gene lookup returns CDR1 MGHRA and CDR2 YSYEKL. Deletions cut 3 bases from V and 5 bases from J, with 17 bases between. The CDR3 loop is CASSHRLIQTDQPQHF. CDR3 nucleotides: TGCGCCAGCAGCCACCGCTTGATACAGACCGATCAGCCCCAGCATTTT.

This clone was counted once. The rearrangement uses TRBV27 and TRBJ2-7; tentatively, D is TRBD1 (6 bases). The CDR3 length is 14 residues. V was cut by 4 bases and J by 7 bases, with 17 bases left in between. Looked up from germline, CDR1 is MNHEY and CDR2 is SMNVEV (reference sequence). The CDR3 protein is CASSSGHTPLEQYF. In DNA, the CDR3 is TGTGCCAGCAGTTCGGGACACACTCCCCTGGAGCAGTACTTC.

Regarding this clone: One end of the junction varies from germline; a read error may be responsible. The V and J genes are TRBV7-3 and TRBJ2-1, with 10 bases matching TRBD2. CDR1 is SGHTA and CDR2 is FQGTGA in the germline V gene. This CDR3 comprises 15 residues. The CDR3 region is CAGSLSQRGGNEQFF. As DNA, the CDR3 is TGTGCCGGCAGCTTAAGCCAGCGGGGGGGCAATGAGCAGTTCTTC.

The chain carries TRBV10-3 and TRBJ1-5, with 7 bases aligning to TRBD1. This CDR3 is built from 14 residues. The J segment lost 1 base and the V segment lost 5 bases, leaving 2 bases of the junction unmatched. From germline, CDR1 is ENHRY and CDR2 SYGVKD. CDR3 region: CAISPTGSNQPQHF. In DNA form, the CDR3 reads TGTGCCATCAGTCCGACAGGGAGCAATCAGCCCCAGCATTTT.

This chain connects TRBV27 to TRBJ1-1; 7 bases align to TRBD1. Trimming cost V 5 bases and J 3 bases; bases outside gene matches: 9. This CDR3 is built from 15 residues. Germline V gene lookup returns CDR1 MNHEY and CDR2 SMNVEV (reference sequence). This CDR3 is CASSLGTGVDTEAFF. CDR3 nucleotides: TGTGCCAGCAGTCTGGGCACAGGGGTTGACACTGAAGCTTTCTTT.

The chain has TRBV19 and TRBJ1-6; D is possibly TRBD1 (5 bases). The germline CDR1 and CDR2 sequences are LNHDA and SQIVND (reference sequence). The CDR3 consists of 14 residues. Trimming pared 6 bases from V and 7 bases from J, leaving 13 bases between. The CDR3 nucleotides are TGTGCCAGTAGAGACACAAGGGGCAATTCACCCCTCCACTTT. It yields the protein CASRDTRGNSPLHF.

V and J are TRBV7-9 and TRBJ2-7; D unresolved. The germline V and J ends were trimmed by 3 bases and 3 bases, with 6 bases remaining between them. Germline CDR1 reads SEHNR; CDR2 reads FQNEAQ (reference sequence). This CDR3 is built from 12 residues. CDR3 sequence (DNA): TGTGCCAGCAGCTTTGACATCTACGAGCAGTACTTC. Translation gives CASSFDIYEQYF.

The CDR3 spells CASSPSGGAILYEQYF. CDR3 nucleotides: TGTGCCAGCAGTCCCTCGGGGGGGGCTATTCTCTACGAGCAGTACTTC. The chain couples TRBV27 to TRBJ2-7; 8 bases agree with TRBD2. The CDR3 is made up of 16 amino acids. Germline CDR1 reads MNHEY; CDR2 reads SMNVEV (reference sequence). V dropped 5 bases and J dropped 3; count of bases not matched to a gene: 12.

The chain couples TRBV6-5 to TRBJ2-7; 8 bases are shared with TRBD1. CDR1 and CDR2 from the germline V gene are MNHEY and SVGAGI. The CDR3 has 14 amino acids. J lost 4 bases, V lost 5 bases, and 7 bases had no gene match. CDR3 residues: CASSPSRGPYEQYF. CDR3 nucleotide sequence: TGTGCCAGCAGTCCTTCCAGGGGGCCATACGAGCAGTACTTC.

The chain carries TRBV5-1 and TRBJ2-1; 9 bases match TRBD2. V shed 2 bases, J shed 4 bases, and the junction held 7 bases outside the gene matches. Germline CDR1 is SGHRS and CDR2 is YFSETQ. This CDR3 is built from 16 residues. This CDR3 reads CASSFSGGLLYNEQFF. The CDR3 DNA sequence: TGCGCCAGCAGCTTTAGCGGGGGCCTGTTATACAATGAGCAGTTCTTC.

The V call is TRBV10-2, the J call TRBJ1-1; no definite D call. The CDR3 sequence is 14 residues long. The V and J ends lost 4 bases and 0 bases respectively, with 9 bases between them. Looked up from germline, CDR1 is WSHSY and CDR2 is SAAADI. The CDR3 loop reads CASSGAWLNTEAFF. CDR3 sequence (DNA): TGCGCCAGCAGTGGTGCCTGGCTGAACACTGAAGCTTTCTTT.

This clone has a handful of counts. This sequence joins TRBV6-4 and TRBJ2-1; 8 bases match TRBD1. This CDR3 spans 15 amino acids. Germline-derived CDR1 and CDR2 are MRHNA and SNTAGT. Germline trimming cut 1 base from V and 8 bases from J; bases unmatched to any gene: 7. The CDR3 protein is CASSDFPDRADEQFF. DNA for the CDR3: TGTGCCAGCAGTGACTTCCCGGACAGGGCCGATGAGCAGTTCTTC.

This chain joins TRBV27 and TRBJ1-2; 12 bases agree with TRBD1. Trimming took 6 bases from V and 4 from J; bases not matched to a gene: 12. This CDR3 comprises 17 residues. Germline V lookup: CDR1 MNHEY, CDR2 SMNVEV (reference sequence). The CDR3 reads CASSFYPGQGALYGYTF. DNA for the CDR3: TGTGCCAGCAGCTTCTACCCGGGACAGGGGGCCCTCTATGGCTACACCTTC.

This chain joins TRBV27 and TRBJ2-5; D is unresolved. V lost 5 bases and J 5 bases, leaving 18 bases between the germline ends. CDR1 and CDR2 (germline): MNHEY, SMNVEV (reference sequence). There are 15 residues in the CDR3. This CDR3 reads CASSLQLLPGETQYF. The CDR3 DNA is TGTGCCAGCAGTCTCCAACTCCTCCCCGGGGAGACCCAGTACTTC.

The chain has TRBV2 and TRBJ1-5; D might be TRBD1 (5 bases). The V end lost 4 bases, the J end lost 6 bases, and 13 bases lay between the germline ends. Germline values: CDR1 SNHLY, CDR2 FYNNEI. The CDR3 has 14 residues. Written as DNA, the CDR3 is TGTGCCAGCAGTGGGCAGGGTAGGGGTCAGCCCCAGCATTTT. It specifies CASSGQGRGQPQHF.